This is a list of T cell receptor beta chains from one sample in a study of blood T cell repertoires in COVID-19. Profiled with immunoSEQ multiplex PCR; TCRdb holds only in-frame clones, not every one. Seen here are around 23,000 clones, around 89% observed once, and the top ten hold over 15%. Material for sequencing was peripheral blood. These receptors were obtained from a man between 65 and 79 years old with active COVID-19. CDR3s include the opening cysteine and the closing phenylalanine or tryptophan. A D gene is named only where the DNA matches it firmly. Size tells how often a clone was seen (once, few, many) or the class of an expanded clone, and some rows leave it out.

clone size: .
J gene: TRBJ2-2
V gene: TRBV3-1/TRBV3-2
D gene: TRBD2
CDR3 DNA: TGTGCCAGCAGCCCTCTAGCGGGAGTTGAGGGGGAGCTGTTTTTT
CDR3 protein: CASSPLAGVEGELFF

clone size: .
J gene: TRBJ2-3
V gene: TRBV3-1/TRBV3-2
D gene: .
CDR3 DNA: TGTGCCAGCAGCCAGGAAGCCCAGGGCACAGATACGCAGTATTTT
CDR3 protein: CASSQEAQGTDTQYF

clone size: .
J gene: TRBJ1-4
V gene: TRBV4-2
D gene: TRBD1
CDR3 DNA: TGTGCCAGCAGCCGACAGGGGGCGGATGAAAAACTGTTTTTT
CDR3 protein: CASSRQGADEKLFF

clone size: .
J gene: TRBJ1-5
V gene: TRBV19
D gene: TRBD1
CDR3 DNA: TGTGCCACCCGGACAGGGGGCCAGCCCCAGCATTTT
CDR3 protein: CATRTGGQPQHF

clone size: .
J gene: TRBJ1-1
V gene: TRBV5-1
D gene: .
CDR3 DNA: TGCGCCAGCAGCTGGAACCCGACGTTGACGGGCACTGAAGCTTTCTTT
CDR3 protein: CASSWNPTLTGTEAFF

clone size: .
J gene: TRBJ1-1
V gene: TRBV6-5
D gene: .
CDR3 DNA: TGTGCCAGCGGACAGCCGCACACTGAAGCTTTCTTT
CDR3 protein: CASGQPHTEAFF

clone size: .
J gene: TRBJ2-1
V gene: TRBV11-1
D gene: .
CDR3 DNA: TGTGCCAGCAGCCGCGGGACAGACAACAATGAGCAGTTCTTC
CDR3 protein: CASSRGTDNNEQFF

clone size: few
J gene: TRBJ2-3
V gene: TRBV9
D gene: TRBD2
CDR3 DNA: TGTGCCAGCAGCGTAGAGGCGGGGGGCCTTGGCACAGATACGCAGTATTTT
CDR3 protein: CASSVEAGGLGTDTQYF

clone size: .
J gene: TRBJ2-3
V gene: TRBV3-1/TRBV3-2
D gene: .
CDR3 DNA: TGTGCCAGCAGCCAAGATCTTGGGACTACAGATACGCAGTATTTT
CDR3 protein: CASSQDLGTTDTQYF

clone size: .
J gene: TRBJ1-2
V gene: TRBV25-1
D gene: .
CDR3 DNA: TGTGCCAGCAGTGAATATGCAGGGCAGAACACCTTC
CDR3 protein: CASSEYAGQNTF

clone size: .
J gene: TRBJ1-2
V gene: TRBV6-5
D gene: TRBD1
CDR3 DNA: TGTGCCAGCAGTAACCCGGGACAGGGGGGAAATGGCTACACCTTC
CDR3 protein: CASSNPGQGGNGYTF

clone size: .
J gene: TRBJ1-4
V gene: TRBV27
D gene: TRBD1
CDR3 DNA: TGTGCCAGCAGTTTATGGGGGACAGGGACTGAAAAACTGTTTTTT
CDR3 protein: CASSLWGTGTEKLFF

clone size: once
J gene: TRBJ1-1
V gene: TRBV10-3
D gene: .
CDR3 DNA: TGTGCCATCAGTGAGTCGAACGGCAGGGCCACTGAAGCTTTCTTT
CDR3 protein: CAISESNGRATEAFF

clone size: .
J gene: TRBJ2-1
V gene: TRBV10-3
D gene: TRBD2
CDR3 DNA: TGTGCCATCAGCCTCGGGAGGGCCGGGGATGAGCAGTTCTTC
CDR3 protein: CAISLGRAGDEQFF

clone size: .
J gene: TRBJ1-5
V gene: TRBV27
D gene: .
CDR3 DNA: TGTGCCAGCGGCGACAGAAGCAATCAGCCCCAGCATTTT
CDR3 protein: CASGDRSNQPQHF

clone size: .
J gene: TRBJ2-1
V gene: TRBV11-2
D gene: TRBD2
CDR3 DNA: TGTGCCAGCAGCTGGGGACTAGCAGTGGATGAGCAGTTCTTC
CDR3 protein: CASSWGLAVDEQFF

clone size: .
J gene: TRBJ2-7
V gene: TRBV5-6
D gene: TRBD2
CDR3 DNA: TGTGCCAGCAGCCTAGGACTAGCGGGATCCGGAGAGCAGTACTTC
CDR3 protein: CASSLGLAGSGEQYF

clone size: .
J gene: TRBJ2-1
V gene: TRBV11-2
D gene: TRBD1
CDR3 DNA: TGTGCCAGCAGCGATGGACAGGGCTACTACAATGAGCAGTTCTTC
CDR3 protein: CASSDGQGYYNEQFF

clone size: .
J gene: TRBJ2-3
V gene: TRBV10-3
D gene: TRBD1
CDR3 DNA: TGTGCCATCAGGACTAACAGACAGGGCCACCGCACAGATACGCAGTATTTT
CDR3 protein: CAIRTNRQGHRTDTQYF

clone size: medium-sized
J gene: TRBJ2-2
V gene: TRBV10-1
D gene: TRBD1
CDR3 DNA: TGCGCCAGCAGCACCGGGACAGGGGGCACCACCGGGGAGCTGTTTTTT
CDR3 protein: CASSTGTGGTTGELFF

clone size: .
J gene: TRBJ2-4
V gene: TRBV10-3
D gene: .
CDR3 DNA: TGTGCCATCAGTGAGTCAGGGGTTGGGGCCAAAAACATTCAGTACTTC
CDR3 protein: CAISESGVGAKNIQYF

clone size: .
J gene: TRBJ2-1
V gene: TRBV12-3/TRBV12-4
D gene: .
CDR3 DNA: TGTGCCAGCCAGGCGTACAATGAGCAGTTCTTC
CDR3 protein: CASQAYNEQFF

clone size: .
J gene: TRBJ1-1
V gene: TRBV30
D gene: .
CDR3 DNA: TGTGCCTGGAGTAGCAGTCACAGCACTGAAGCTTTCTTT
CDR3 protein: CAWSSSHSTEAFF

clone size: once
J gene: TRBJ2-1
V gene: TRBV5-4
D gene: .
CDR3 DNA: TGTGCCAGCAGCTTGGCTACCACCAATGAGCAGTTCTTC
CDR3 protein: CASSLATTNEQFF

clone size: .
J gene: TRBJ2-1
V gene: TRBV7-9
D gene: .
CDR3 DNA: TGTGCCAGCAGCGGTCGGGGGATCTACAATGAGCAGTTCTTC
CDR3 protein: CASSGRGIYNEQFF

clone size: .
J gene: TRBJ2-7
V gene: TRBV11-2
D gene: TRBD1
CDR3 DNA: TGTGCCAGCAGCCCCGGCGGGACAGGGGGACCATCCTACGAGCAGTACTTC
CDR3 protein: CASSPGGTGGPSYEQYF

clone size: .
J gene: TRBJ1-4
V gene: TRBV2
D gene: .
CDR3 DNA: TGTGCCAGCAGTGAAGGACAGTTTGAAAAACTGTTTTTT
CDR3 protein: CASSEGQFEKLFF

clone size: .
J gene: TRBJ2-2
V gene: TRBV7-3
D gene: .
CDR3 DNA: TGTGCCAGCAGCTTAACGGCGTCAGGCACCGGGGAGCTGTTTTTT
CDR3 protein: CASSLTASGTGELFF

clone size: .
J gene: TRBJ2-5
V gene: TRBV3-1/TRBV3-2
D gene: TRBD1
CDR3 DNA: TGTGCCAGCAGCCAAGCGACAGGGAGACAAGAGACCCAGTACTTC
CDR3 protein: CASSQATGRQETQYF

clone size: .
J gene: TRBJ2-2
V gene: TRBV9
D gene: .
CDR3 DNA: TGTGCCAGCAGCGTAGGGGCTACGAGGAACACCGGGGAGCTGTTTTTT
CDR3 protein: CASSVGATRNTGELFF

clone size: .
J gene: TRBJ2-2
V gene: TRBV28
D gene: TRBD1
CDR3 DNA: TGTGCCAGCAGCCCGTGGACAGGGGGGAACACCGGGGAGCTGTTTTTT
CDR3 protein: CASSPWTGGNTGELFF

clone size: .
J gene: TRBJ2-5
V gene: TRBV28
D gene: TRBD1
CDR3 DNA: TGTGCCAGCACCACCAGGGGGTACCAAGAGACCCAGTACTTC
CDR3 protein: CASTTRGYQETQYF

clone size: .
J gene: TRBJ1-2
V gene: TRBV30
D gene: .
CDR3 DNA: TGTGCCTGGAGTCCACGTACGTCGGTGATCCTCTATGGCTACACCTTC
CDR3 protein: CAWSPRTSVILYGYTF